A single sample is the source of the 13 T cell receptor beta chains below, sequenced in a study of vaccination and CD4 T cells after COVID-19. The sample's treatment: approximately 9-day PBMC culture with coronavirus spike peptide pools or control peptides (ViraFEST assay). At the Johns Hopkins FTIC core, DNA taken from cultured CD4+ T cells was sequenced by way of the Oncomine TCR Beta short-read assay. TCRdb recomputed calls from the PCR reads with MiXCR, one row per CDR3 protein. Of around 13,000 distinct CDR3 sequences listed, roughly three fifths were seen once; the top ten hold approximately 8.7%. These TCRs are of unknown antigen specificity. Sequences were derived from CD4+ T cells from blood, cultured in vitro, sampled before SARS-CoV-2 vaccination. Receptors originate from a human donor who had recovered from COVID-19.

The chain combines TRBV6-2 or TRBV6-3 with TRBJ2-3; 11 bases are a match to TRBD2. V lost 4 bases, J lost 6 bases, and 15 bases stayed unmatched. CDR1 and CDR2 (germline): MNHEY, SVGEGT. This CDR3 region has 18 residues. The CDR3 DNA sequence: TGTGCCAGCAGTTTCCGATTCGATCTAGCGGGGGGTTCGGATACGCAGTATTTT. This sequence encodes CASSFRFDLAGGSDTQYF.

This rearrangement joins TRBV20-1 to TRBJ1-5, with 8 bases lining up with TRBD1. After removal of 6 bases from V and 6 bases from J, the junction contained 4 bases not matched to a gene. CDR1 is DFQATT and CDR2 is SNEGSKA in the germline V gene (reference sequence). The length of the CDR3 is 12 residues. The CDR3 region is CSAQGASQPQHF. Here the CDR3 DNA reads TGCAGTGCCCAGGGGGCTAGTCAGCCCCAGCATTTT.

The rearrangement links TRBV2 to TRBJ1-1; possible D gene TRBD1, 5 bases. V gave up 7 bases and J gave up 7 bases, with 16 bases separating them. Per germline, CDR1 SNHLY and CDR2 FYNNEI. The length of the CDR3 is 13 residues. CDR3 sequence reads: CASTPIPGGEAFF. CDR3 nucleotides: TGTGCCAGCACCCCAATTCCCGGGGGTGAAGCTTTCTTT.

The V gene is TRBV5-1, the J gene TRBJ2-4, with D perhaps matching TRBD1 (5 bases). Per germline, CDR1 SGHRS and CDR2 YFSETQ. This CDR3 has 13 amino acids. The germline V and J ends were trimmed by 3 bases and 7 bases, with 11 bases remaining between them. CDR3 sequence (DNA): TGCGCCAGCAGCTCGGACAATACGAACATTCAGTACTTC. Translated: CASSSDNTNIQYF.

The chain couples TRBV25-1 to TRBJ1-1; TRBD1 matches 8 bases. The CDR3 is 16 amino acids. Germline CDR1 is MGHDK and CDR2 is SYGVNS. V gave up 7 bases and J gave up 10 bases; unmatched junction bases: 20. For the CDR3, the DNA is TGTGCCAGCACGGGAACAGGGGGTCTGGCAGGAGGTCGAGCTTTCTTT. Translation: CASTGTGGLAGGRAFF.

The V gene is TRBV24-1, the J gene TRBJ2-7, with unresolved D. Trimming pared 3 bases from V and 5 bases from J, leaving 10 bases between. The V gene's germline CDR1 is KGHDR and CDR2 SFDVKD. This CDR3 has 13 amino acids. The CDR3 coding sequence is TGTGCCACCAGTGATACCGCGAGACACGAGCAGTACTTC. It encodes CATSDTARHEQYF.

The chain has TRBV6-1 and TRBJ1-5; possible D gene TRBD1, 5 bases. Per germline, CDR1 MNHNS and CDR2 SASEGT. The V gene lost 1 base and the J gene lost 9 bases, with 10 bases spanning the gap. The CDR3 has 13 residues. The CDR3 DNA is TGTGCCAGCAGTGAAGACAGGCAACGGCCCCAGCATTTT. Its protein product is CASSEDRQRPQHF.

This clonotype was seen a few times. The gene calls are TRBV11-3 and TRBJ1-2; D remains ambiguous. Trimming cost V 5 bases and J 4 bases, with 8 bases left between them. The CDR3 is 12 residues long. Germline CDR1 and CDR2: SGHNT and YENEEA. In DNA form, the CDR3 reads TGTGCCAGCAGCCGAGGAATCTATGGCTACACCTTC. It specifies CASSRGIYGYTF.

This clonotype was detected only a few times. The genes are TRBV19 and TRBJ2-3; D is perhaps TRBD1 (6 bases). With 3 bases removed from V and 7 bases from J, the gap between germline ends came to 8 bases. The germline gives CDR1 LNHDA, CDR2 SQIVND (reference sequence). The CDR3 runs 12 residues. CDR3: CASSIRGYTQYF. The CDR3 DNA is TGTGCCAGTAGTATCAGGGGATATACGCAGTATTTT.

The J gene is TRBJ1-5, the V gene TRBV6-5; D is perhaps TRBD1 (5 bases). Germline CDR1 is MNHEY and CDR2 is SVGAGI. CDR3 size: 15 residues. The germline V and J ends were trimmed by 4 bases and 4 bases, with 14 bases remaining between them. The CDR3 here is CASSSQGLGNQPQHF. The DNA for the CDR3 is TGTGCCAGCAGTTCCCAGGGTCTGGGGAATCAGCCCCAGCATTTT.

The V and J genes are TRBV6-1 and TRBJ1-1; D ambiguous. CDR1 and CDR2 from the germline V gene are MNHNS and SASEGT. CDR3 length equals 15 residues. Trimming pared 6 bases from V and 5 bases from J, leaving 19 bases between. In DNA form, the CDR3 reads TGTGCCAGCAGCCCCGCTTTGGCCCGAGGGACTGAAGCTTTCTTT. Translated: CASSPALARGTEAFF.

This clonotype counts as medium-sized. The chain's CDR3 is CSARGPTTNEKLFF. Here the CDR3 DNA reads TGCAGTGCTAGAGGGCCTACAACTAATGAAAAACTGTTTTTT. The gene calls are TRBV20-1 and TRBJ1-4, with unresolved D. V gave up 1 base and J gave up 0 bases, with 6 bases separating them. The CDR3 loop spans 14 amino acids. Germline loops: CDR1 DFQATT, CDR2 SNEGSKA (reference sequence).

The rearrangement joins TRBV11-3 to TRBJ2-6; weak D call: TRBD1 (6 bases). The V and J ends lost 5 bases and 3 bases respectively, with 20 bases between them. Germline CDR1 is SGHNT and CDR2 is YENEEA. The length of the CDR3 is 18 residues. The CDR3 DNA reads as TGTGCCAGCAGCCCGAACGCCGCTACAGGGAGTGGGGCCAACGTCCTGACTTTC. The encoded protein is CASSPNAATGSGANVLTF.